One T cell receptor beta chain is described in this entry. Profiling relied on immunoSEQ multiplex PCR, and the TCRdb table lists in-frame clones only, not all of them. Of 450,000 to 500,000 clones in the sample, roughly nine tenths are singletons; the top ten hold 7% to 10%. This sample is part of a study of blood T cell repertoires in COVID-19. At the level of the study: Samples representing acute and convalescent COVID-19 were sourced from the United States, Italy and Spain.

Across about 22 US areas, participants ranged in age from about 18 to 90 years. This receptor was taken from a woman in her fifties or sixties who had recovered from COVID-19. Sequencing was done on a sample of PBMCs or T cells enriched from blood (not recorded which).

DNA of the CDR3: TGTGCCAGCAGCTGGGGACAGATTAATGAAAAACTGTTTTTT. Protein sequence: CASSWGQINEKLFF. The rearrangement links TRBV7-9 to TRBJ1-4; TRBD1 matches at 7 bases. The CDR3 length is 14 residues. Germline loops: CDR1 SEHNR, CDR2 FQNEAQ (reference sequence). V gave up 4 bases and J gave up 4 bases; unmatched junction bases: 3.